One sample yielded the 5 T cell receptor beta chains listed below, sequenced in a study of OX40 agonist ivuxolimab in advanced cancers. TCRdb keeps only in-frame clones here, not all; method: immunoSEQ multiplex PCR. The table has about 16,000 clones, over 75% seen once. This specimen was CD4+ or CD8+ T cells sorted from blood, taken in a trial of the OX40 agonist ivuxolimab. These receptors came from an adult with an advanced solid tumor such as melanoma, head and neck, liver or kidney cancer.

The chain links TRBV4-3 to TRBJ2-1, with D maybe TRBD2 (6 bases). Germline CDR1 reads LGHNA; CDR2 reads YSLEER. The CDR3 consists of 17 residues. V gave up 1 base and J gave up 6 bases, with 19 bases separating them. CDR3 DNA: TGCGCCAGCAGCCAAGGGAACGGGGGAGTTTTGCCCAATGAGCAGTTCTTC. It yields the protein CASSQGNGGVLPNEQFF.

This sequence joins TRBV30 and TRBJ2-7; no reliable D call. The germline gives CDR1 GTSNPN, CDR2 SVGIG (reference sequence). The CDR3 spans 11 residues. Deletions cut 2 bases from V and 4 bases from J, with 6 bases between. The CDR3, as DNA: TGTGCCTGGAGTCCCGGTTACGAGCAGTACTTC. Encoded protein: CAWSPGYEQYF.

The rearrangement links TRBV9 to TRBJ2-2; 7 nucleotides align to TRBD2. This CDR3 has 15 residues. Trimming at V came to 4 bases and at J to 4 bases, leaving 7 bases not matched to a gene. Looked up from germline, CDR1 is SGDLS and CDR2 is YYNGEE. The CDR3, as DNA: TGTGCCAGCAGCCGCGGGAGTATAGGCACCGGGGAGCTGTTTTTT. Protein: CASSRGSIGTGELFF.

The chain is built from TRBV6-6 and TRBJ2-1; maybe TRBD1 (6 bases). Trimming took off 5 bases at V and 8 bases at J, with 16 bases between the two ends. The CDR3 is made up of 14 amino acids. The germline V gene encodes CDR1 MNHNY and CDR2 SVGAGI (reference sequence). The CDR3 DNA follows: TGTGCCAGCAGTGGAAGAGGGGGACACGATGAGCAGTTCTTC. It translates to CASSGRGGHDEQFF.

The V gene is TRBV19, the J gene TRBJ2-5, with TRBD2 as a possible D gene (6 bases). Trimming left V 4 bases short and J 4 bases short, with 16 bases between. The CDR3 has 15 amino acids. The germline gives CDR1 LNHDA, CDR2 SQIVND (reference sequence). The CDR3 loop is CASSSSSWGGETQYF. CDR3 sequence (DNA): TGTGCCAGTAGTAGCTCAAGCTGGGGAGGAGAGACCCAGTACTTC.